These 13 T cell receptor beta chains came from one sample sequenced in a study of CD8 T cells in ankylosing spondylitis. TCRdb fed the 5' RACE reads into MiXCR, producing one record per CDR3 protein. The data contain 200,000 to 300,000 distinct CDR3 sequences, roughly 10% of them singletons. Sequencing used blood, either unsorted or a sorted T cell fraction (not recorded which). These receptors were taken from a male donor with ankylosing spondylitis or in good health (not recorded which).

This chain connects TRBV5-1 to TRBJ2-7, with D possibly TRBD2 on 5 matching bases. The length of the CDR3 is 15 residues. Deletions cut 0 bases from V and 8 bases from J, with 18 bases between. Germline CDR1 is SGHRS and CDR2 is YFSETQ. Here the CDR3 reads CASSLGETQYEKQYF. In nucleotides, the CDR3 is TGCGCCAGCAGCTTGGGGGAGACCCAATACGAGAAGCAGTACTTC.

This clonotype was detected ten times or more. The genes are TRBV2 and TRBJ2-2, with TRBD2 as a possible D gene (5 bases). From germline, CDR1 is SNHLY and CDR2 FYNNEI. The V gene lost 5 bases and the J gene lost 5 bases, with 9 bases spanning the gap. The CDR3 spans 13 residues. CDR3 loop: CASSRETTGELFF. In nucleotides, the CDR3 is TGTGCCAGCAGTAGGGAGACTACCGGGGAGCTGTTTTTT.

This clonotype was seen repeatedly, ten times or more. The V gene is TRBV9, the J gene TRBJ2-1; D assignment may be TRBD1 or TRBD2 (5 bases each). Trimming left V 3 bases short and J 9 bases short, with 25 bases between. The CDR3 runs to 17 residues. Germline V gives CDR1 SGDLS, CDR2 YYNGEE. The CDR3 DNA follows: TGTGCCAGCAGCGGGGGTTGGGGGACCACACCAAGTGCTGAGCAGTTCTTC. Its translation is CASSGGWGTTPSAEQFF.

This clonotype came up many times. The CDR3 DNA is TGCAGTGCTAGTAACGACGGCTCTGGAAACACCATATATTTT. Its translation: CSASNDGSGNTIYF. The genes are TRBV20-1 and TRBJ1-3, with D unresolved. The V gene lost 3 bases and the J gene lost 0 bases, with 9 bases spanning the gap. CDR1 DFQATT and CDR2 SNEGSKA come from the germline V gene (reference sequence). The CDR3 covers 14 residues.

In its sample, this clonotype was seen a few times. The genes are TRBV7-2 and TRBJ1-4; no clear D. Trimming removed 1 base at V and 5 bases at J, with 14 bases between. In germline, CDR1 is SGHTA, CDR2 FQGNSA. The CDR3 is 16 amino acids. CDR3 loop: CASSLGGGQLNEKLFF. For the CDR3, the DNA is TGTGCCAGCAGCTTAGGGGGTGGGCAGTTGAATGAAAAACTGTTTTTT.

This clonotype was observed many times. The chain links TRBV6-1 to TRBJ1-6; no clear D gene. This CDR3 comprises 15 residues. The germline CDR1 and CDR2 sequences are MNHNS and SASEGT. Trimming pared 5 bases from V and 0 bases from J, leaving 8 bases between. CDR3 region: CASSIQSSYNSPLHF. Written as DNA, the CDR3 is TGTGCCAGCAGTATCCAGAGCTCCTATAATTCACCCCTCCACTTT.

This clonotype was recorded many times. The chain carries TRBV4-2 and TRBJ2-4; D gene ambiguous. There are 15 residues in the CDR3. The germline V gene has CDR1 LGHNA and CDR2 YNFKEQ. V lost 3 bases, J lost 5 bases, and 14 bases lay in between. CDR3 protein: CASSQGPESENIQYF. DNA of the CDR3: TGTGCCAGCAGCCAGGGCCCGGAGTCCGAAAACATTCAGTACTTC.

This clonotype occurred many times. The chain couples TRBV29-1 to TRBJ1-1; D call uncertain. V was shortened by 7 bases and J by 6 bases, with 18 bases between the two germline ends. CDR3 length: 13 amino acids. CDR1 is SQVTM, CDR2 ANQGSEA, per germline. The CDR3 loop reads CSASGRAAPEAFF. The CDR3 coding sequence is TGCAGCGCTTCTGGACGGGCGGCTCCTGAAGCTTTCTTT. Filled out from reference TRBV29-1 and TRBJ1-1, the complete variable domain reads SAVISQKPSRDICQRGTSLTIQCQVDSQVTMMFWYRQQPGQSLTLIATANQGSEATYESGFVIDKFPISRPNLTFSTLTVSNMSPEDSSIYLCSASGRAAPEAFFGQGTRLTVV.

Many counts were recorded for this clonotype. V gene TRBV5-1 combines with J gene TRBJ2-2; 10 nucleotides match TRBD2. Germline V gene sequence: CDR1 SGHRS, CDR2 YFSETQ. The CDR3 has 17 residues. Losses at the gene ends were 0 bases for V and 1 base for J; bases not matched to a gene: 3. DNA of the CDR3: TGCGCCAGCAGCTTGGCCGCTAGCGGGAGGAACACCGGGGAGCTGTTTTTT. It yields the protein CASSLAASGRNTGELFF. The full variable domain, with the rest looked up from reference TRBV5-1 and TRBJ2-2, is KAGVTQTPRYLIKTRGQQVTLSCSPISGHRSVSWYQQTPGQGLQFLFEYFSETQRNKGNFPGRFSGRQFSNSRSEMNVSTLELGDSALYLCASSLAASGRNTGELFFGEGSRLTVL.

This clonotype was seen at least ten times. This rearrangement joins TRBV4-1 to TRBJ2-7; tentative D call: TRBD1 (5 bases). The CDR3 has 14 residues. Germline V gives CDR1 MGHRA, CDR2 YSYEKL. V lost 4 bases to trimming and J lost 3 bases, with 13 bases between them. The CDR3: CASSPPRQIYEQYF. The CDR3 region has the DNA TGCGCCAGCAGCCCCCCGCGACAGATCTACGAGCAGTACTTC.

This clonotype has a handful of counts. The chain links TRBV3-1 to TRBJ2-1, with D perhaps TRBD2 (5 bases). The CDR3 has 14 residues. Germline V gene sequence: CDR1 LGHDT, CDR2 YNNKEL (reference sequence). The germline V and J ends were trimmed by 0 bases and 5 bases, with 8 bases remaining between them. CDR3: CASSQELRDNEQFF. For the CDR3, the DNA is TGTGCCAGCAGCCAAGAACTGCGGGACAATGAGCAGTTCTTC.

This clonotype was counted at least ten times. V and J are TRBV20-1 and TRBJ2-3; TRBD2 might be the D (7 bases). The CDR3 is 15 residues long. In germline, CDR1 is DFQATT, CDR2 SNEGSKA (reference sequence). V lost 0 bases and J 6 bases, leaving 16 bases between the germline ends. This chain's CDR3 is CSARDLRGAGDTQYF. CDR3 in DNA: TGCAGTGCTAGAGATTTACGGGGGGCCGGGGATACGCAGTATTTT.

This clonotype was recorded many times. The gene calls are TRBV30 and TRBJ2-1, with a tentative D call TRBD1 (6 bases). Germline CDR1 GTSNPN, CDR2 SVGIG (reference sequence). V shed 1 base and J shed 4 bases, with 8 bases lying between them. The CDR3 covers 13 residues. The CDR3 here is CAWSADRYNEQFF. CDR3 nucleotides: TGTGCCTGGAGTGCCGACAGGTACAATGAGCAGTTCTTC.